The clone carrying this T cell receptor beta chain was recorded only once. The sample originates from a study of blood T cell repertoires in COVID-19. Overall study: COVID-19 samples, acute and convalescent, were from the United States, Italy and Spain. Sample material is recorded as cDNA or gDNA derived from T cells, B-cell-depleted T cells, or PBMCs.

Produced via immunoSEQ multiplex PCR; TCRdb's table is partial and in-frame only. This table holds approximately 240,000 clones, over 75% found once. Participants spanned ages roughly 18 to 95 years and resided in over 20 US areas. Between the trimmed V and J ends, which lost 7 bases and 0 bases, there was a span of 10 bases. CDR3 length equals 13 residues. The chain has TRBV12-3 or TRBV12-4 and TRBJ2-7; D remains ambiguous. The receptor was derived from a woman between 18 and 29 years old in a cohort exposed to, infected with or recovered from COVID-19 (not recorded which). Sequenced sample: PBMCs or T cells enriched from blood (not recorded which). The CDR3 nucleotides are TGTGCCAGCACTATCCGCGCCTCCTACGAGCAGTACTTC. It translates to CASTIRASYEQYF.